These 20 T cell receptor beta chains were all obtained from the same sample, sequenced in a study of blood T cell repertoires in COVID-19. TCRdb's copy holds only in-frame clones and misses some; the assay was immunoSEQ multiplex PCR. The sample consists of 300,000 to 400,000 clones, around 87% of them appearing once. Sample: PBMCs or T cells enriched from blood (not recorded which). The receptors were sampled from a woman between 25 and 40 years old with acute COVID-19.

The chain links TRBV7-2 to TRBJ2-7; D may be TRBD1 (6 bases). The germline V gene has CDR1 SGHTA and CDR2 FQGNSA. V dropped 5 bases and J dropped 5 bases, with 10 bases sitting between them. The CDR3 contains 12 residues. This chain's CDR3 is CASSHRQDEQYF. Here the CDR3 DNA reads TGTGCCAGCAGCCATCGACAGGACGAGCAGTACTTC.

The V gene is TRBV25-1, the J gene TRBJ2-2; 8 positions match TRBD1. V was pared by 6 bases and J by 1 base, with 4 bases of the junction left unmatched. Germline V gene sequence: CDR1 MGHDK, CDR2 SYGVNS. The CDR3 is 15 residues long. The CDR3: CASRSDRGNTGELFF. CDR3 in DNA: TGTGCCAGCAGGAGCGACAGGGGGAACACCGGGGAGCTGTTTTTT.

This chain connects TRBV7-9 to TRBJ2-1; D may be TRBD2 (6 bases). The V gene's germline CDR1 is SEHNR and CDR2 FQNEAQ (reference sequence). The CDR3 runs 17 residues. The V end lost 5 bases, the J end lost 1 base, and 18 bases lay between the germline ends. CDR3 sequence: CASSLTGSPSSYNEQFF. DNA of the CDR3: TGTGCCAGCAGCCTTACCGGGAGCCCTTCTTCCTACAATGAGCAGTTCTTC.

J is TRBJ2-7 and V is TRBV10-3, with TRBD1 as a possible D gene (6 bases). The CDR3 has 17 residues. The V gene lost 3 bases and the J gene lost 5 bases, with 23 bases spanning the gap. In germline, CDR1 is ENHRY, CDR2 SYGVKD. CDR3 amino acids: CAISDPPFTGLRDEQYF. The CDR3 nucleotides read TGTGCCATCAGTGATCCCCCCTTCACAGGGCTGAGGGACGAGCAGTACTTC.

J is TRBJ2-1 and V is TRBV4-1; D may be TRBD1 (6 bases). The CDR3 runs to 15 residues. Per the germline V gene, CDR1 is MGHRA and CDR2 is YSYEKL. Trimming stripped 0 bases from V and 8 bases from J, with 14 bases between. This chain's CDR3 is CASSQESRTVHEQFF. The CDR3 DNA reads TGCGCCAGCAGCCAAGAATCGCGGACAGTCCATGAGCAGTTCTTC.

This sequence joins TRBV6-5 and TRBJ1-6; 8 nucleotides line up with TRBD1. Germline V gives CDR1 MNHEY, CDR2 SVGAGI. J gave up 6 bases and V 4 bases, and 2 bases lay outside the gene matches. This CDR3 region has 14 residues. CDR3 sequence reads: CASSFRGRNSPLHF. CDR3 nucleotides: TGTGCCAGCAGTTTCAGGGGGCGTAATTCACCCCTCCACTTT.

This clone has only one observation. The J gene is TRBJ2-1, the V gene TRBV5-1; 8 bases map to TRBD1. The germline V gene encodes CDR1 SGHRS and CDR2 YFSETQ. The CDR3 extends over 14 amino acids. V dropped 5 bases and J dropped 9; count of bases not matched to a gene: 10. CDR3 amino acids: CASRAGTGEGEQFF. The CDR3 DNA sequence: TGCGCCAGCAGGGCCGGGACAGGAGAGGGTGAGCAGTTCTTC.

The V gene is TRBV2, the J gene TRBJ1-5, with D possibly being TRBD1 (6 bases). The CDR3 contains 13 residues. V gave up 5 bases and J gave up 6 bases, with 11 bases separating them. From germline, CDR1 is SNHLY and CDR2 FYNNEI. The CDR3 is CASSRQVGQPQHF. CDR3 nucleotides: TGTGCCAGCAGTAGACAGGTCGGTCAGCCCCAGCATTTT.

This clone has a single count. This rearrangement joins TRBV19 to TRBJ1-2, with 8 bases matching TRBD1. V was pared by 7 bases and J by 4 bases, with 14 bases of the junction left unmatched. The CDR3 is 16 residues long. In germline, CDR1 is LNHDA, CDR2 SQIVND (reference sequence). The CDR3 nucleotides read TGTGCCAGTACCCTACCCGGGACAGGTAGTTCCTATGGCTACACCTTC. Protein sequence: CASTLPGTGSSYGYTF.

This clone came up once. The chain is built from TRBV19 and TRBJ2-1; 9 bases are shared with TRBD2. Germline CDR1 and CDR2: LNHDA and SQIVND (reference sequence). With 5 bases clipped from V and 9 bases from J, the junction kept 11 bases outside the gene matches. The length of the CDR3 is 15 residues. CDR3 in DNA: TGTGCCAGTAGTGCAGCGCTAGCGGGGTATGGTGAGCAGTTCTTC. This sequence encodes CASSAALAGYGEQFF.

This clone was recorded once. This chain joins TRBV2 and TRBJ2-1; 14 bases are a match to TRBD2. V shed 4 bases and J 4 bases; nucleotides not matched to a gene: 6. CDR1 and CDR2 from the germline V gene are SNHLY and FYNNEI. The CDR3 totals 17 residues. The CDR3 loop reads CASSGLAGGPSYNEQFF. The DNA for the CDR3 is TGTGCCAGCAGTGGACTAGCGGGGGGGCCTTCTTACAATGAGCAGTTCTTC.

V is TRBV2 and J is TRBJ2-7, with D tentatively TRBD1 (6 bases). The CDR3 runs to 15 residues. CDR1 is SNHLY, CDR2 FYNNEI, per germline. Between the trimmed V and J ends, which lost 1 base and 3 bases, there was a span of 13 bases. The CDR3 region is CASSEGAGVFYEQYF. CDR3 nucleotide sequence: TGTGCCAGCAGTGAAGGGGCAGGGGTGTTCTACGAGCAGTACTTC.

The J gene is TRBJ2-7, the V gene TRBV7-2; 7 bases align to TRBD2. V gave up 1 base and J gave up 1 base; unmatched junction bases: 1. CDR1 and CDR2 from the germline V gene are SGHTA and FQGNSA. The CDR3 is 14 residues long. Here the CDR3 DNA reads TGTGCCAGCAGCTTAGAGGGAGGGTCCTACGAGCAGTACTTC. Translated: CASSLEGGSYEQYF.

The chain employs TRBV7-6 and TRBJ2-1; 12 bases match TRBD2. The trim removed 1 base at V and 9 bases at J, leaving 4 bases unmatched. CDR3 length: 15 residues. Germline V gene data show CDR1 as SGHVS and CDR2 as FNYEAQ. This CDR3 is CASSLVLAGGSEQFF. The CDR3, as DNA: TGTGCCAGCAGCTTAGTACTAGCGGGGGGCAGTGAGCAGTTCTTC.

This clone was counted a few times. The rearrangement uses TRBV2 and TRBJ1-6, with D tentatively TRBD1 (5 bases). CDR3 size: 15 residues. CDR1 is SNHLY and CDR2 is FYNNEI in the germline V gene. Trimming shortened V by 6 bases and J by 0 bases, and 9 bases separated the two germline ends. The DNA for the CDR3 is TGTGCCAGCAGGAAAGACAGCTCCTATAATTCACCCCTCCACTTT. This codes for CASRKDSSYNSPLHF.

CDR3 bases: TGTGCCATCAGCACGGGACAGGGTTTCGAGCAGTTCTTC. This gives the protein CAISTGQGFEQFF. The chain links TRBV10-3 to TRBJ2-1; 9 bases line up with TRBD1. From germline, CDR1 is ENHRY and CDR2 SYGVKD. The CDR3 length is 13 residues. Trimming took 6 bases from V and 10 from J; bases not matched to a gene: 7.

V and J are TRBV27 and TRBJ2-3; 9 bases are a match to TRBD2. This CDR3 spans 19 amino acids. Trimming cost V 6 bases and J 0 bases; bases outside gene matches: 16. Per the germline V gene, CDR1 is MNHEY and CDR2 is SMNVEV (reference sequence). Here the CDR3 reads CASSHPPPSGDPSTDTQYF. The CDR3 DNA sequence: TGTGCCAGCAGCCACCCCCCGCCTAGCGGGGACCCTAGCACAGATACGCAGTATTTT.

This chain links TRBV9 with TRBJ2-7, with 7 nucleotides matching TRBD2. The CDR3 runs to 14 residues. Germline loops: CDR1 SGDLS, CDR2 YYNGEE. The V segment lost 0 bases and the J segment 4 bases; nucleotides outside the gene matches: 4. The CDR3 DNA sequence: TGTGCCAGCAGCGTAGATGATAGCGGGTACGAGCAGTACTTC. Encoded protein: CASSVDDSGYEQYF.

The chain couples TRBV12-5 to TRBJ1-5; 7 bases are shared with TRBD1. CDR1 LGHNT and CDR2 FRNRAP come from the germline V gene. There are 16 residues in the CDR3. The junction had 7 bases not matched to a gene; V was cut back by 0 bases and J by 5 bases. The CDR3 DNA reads TGTGCTAGTGGTTTGGTTCCCGTAGGGGGCGATCAGCCCCAGCATTTT. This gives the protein CASGLVPVGGDQPQHF.

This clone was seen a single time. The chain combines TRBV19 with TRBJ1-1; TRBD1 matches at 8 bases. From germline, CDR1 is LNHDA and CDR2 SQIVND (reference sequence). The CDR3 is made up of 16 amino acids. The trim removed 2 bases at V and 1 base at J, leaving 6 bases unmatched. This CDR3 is CASSIWGTGPNTEAFF. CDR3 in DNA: TGTGCCAGTAGTATATGGGGGACAGGACCGAACACTGAAGCTTTCTTT.